This TCR beta chain came from a study of PD-1 blockade in classical Hodgkin lymphoma. Study-level information: Every 2 weeks, patients had 3 mg/kg nivolumab intravenously.

Regarding the study as a whole: By C4D1, CD4+ diversity increased significantly, especially in complete responders. Whatever underlies the repertoire differences (possibly disease activity or prior therapy) remains undefined.

Sequenced by immunoSEQ multiplex PCR; TCRdb stores in-frame clones only, minus some. This table holds approximately 17,000 clones, just under 85% found once. All patients relapsed after autologous stem cell transplantation, and brentuximab vedotin exposure varied. Researchers used magnetic negative selection to pull out pure CD4+ T cells from thawed PBMCs. Complete response, partial response or progressive disease made up the best responses. As for this clone: Its antigen is as yet unknown.

The CDR3 has 16 amino acids. This sequence originates from a human donor with classical Hodgkin lymphoma. This specimen was CD4+ T cells from blood, taken at baseline. The chain is built from TRBV12-2 and TRBJ1-5. TRBV12-2 is classified as a pseudogene. CDR3 DNA: TGTGCAAGTCGCTTAGCTTCGACTAGGACAAATCAGCCCCAGCATTTT. It is translated as CASRLASTRTNQPQHF.